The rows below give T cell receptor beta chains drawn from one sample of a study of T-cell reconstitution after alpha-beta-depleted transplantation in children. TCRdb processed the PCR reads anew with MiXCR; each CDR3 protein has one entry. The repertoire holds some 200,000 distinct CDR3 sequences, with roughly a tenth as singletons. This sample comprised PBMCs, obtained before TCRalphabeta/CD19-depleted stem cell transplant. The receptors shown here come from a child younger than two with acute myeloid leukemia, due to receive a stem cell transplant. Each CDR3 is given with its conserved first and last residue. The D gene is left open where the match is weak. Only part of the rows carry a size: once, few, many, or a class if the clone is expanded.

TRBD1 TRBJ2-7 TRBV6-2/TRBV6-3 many TGTGCCAGCAGTTACCAGGGGGTTGTGCAGTACTTC CASSYQGVVQYF
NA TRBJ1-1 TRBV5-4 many TGTGCCAGCAGCAAAGGGCCCGAGCCCTCTGAAGCTTTCTTT CASSKGPEPSEAFF
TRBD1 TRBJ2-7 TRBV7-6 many TGTGCCAGCAGCTTCCAGGGGGCGACCGAGCAGTACTTC CASSFQGATEQYF
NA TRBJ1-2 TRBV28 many TGTGCCAGCATGACGATGCCGGGGGCTAACGGCTACACCTTC CASMTMPGANGYTF
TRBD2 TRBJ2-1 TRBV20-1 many TGCAGTGCTGGGGGACTAGCGGGCAATGAGCAGTTCTTC CSAGGLAGNEQFF
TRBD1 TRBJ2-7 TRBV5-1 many TGCGCCAGCAGCTTTCCGGGACAGGGGGCCTACGAGCAGTACTTC CASSFPGQGAYEQYF
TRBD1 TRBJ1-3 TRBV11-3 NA TGTGCCAGCAGCTTCTCTGGGACAGGCGACGGGGGCAAAAAATATTTT CASSFSGTGDGGKKYF
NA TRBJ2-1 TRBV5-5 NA TGTGCCAGCAGCGGACGCTACAATGAGCAGTTCTTC CASSGRYNEQFF
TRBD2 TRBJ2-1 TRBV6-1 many TGTGCCAGCAGTGAAGCGCTAGCGGGCTCCTACAATGAGCAGTTCTTC CASSEALAGSYNEQFF
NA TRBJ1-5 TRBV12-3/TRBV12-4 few TGTGCCAGCAGTCCCCTCGGCCGTAGCAATCAGCCCCAGCATTTT CASSPLGRSNQPQHF
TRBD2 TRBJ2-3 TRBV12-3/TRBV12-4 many TGTGCCAGCAGTTCGGGGGGTCTCGGTCCAGATACGCAGTATTTT CASSSGGLGPDTQYF
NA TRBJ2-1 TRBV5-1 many TGCGCCAGCAGCTTGGCCGGGGCAGGATCCAATGAGCAGTTCTTC CASSLAGAGSNEQFF
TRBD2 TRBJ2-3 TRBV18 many TGTGCCAGCTCACCAGGGACTAGCGGGAGAGATACGCAGTATTTT CASSPGTSGRDTQYF
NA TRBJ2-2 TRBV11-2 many TGTGCCAGCAGCTTAAGCAGGGCGAACACCGGGGAGCTGTTTTTT CASSLSRANTGELFF
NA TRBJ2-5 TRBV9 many TGTGCCAGCAGCGGGGGTTTTTGGAGAGAGACCCAGTACTTC CASSGGFWRETQYF
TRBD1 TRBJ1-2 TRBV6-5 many TGTGCCAGCAGTTATTATCGACAGGGTGGCTACACCTTC CASSYYRQGGYTF
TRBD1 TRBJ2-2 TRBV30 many TGTGCCTGGAACAGGGGGAACACCGGGGAGCTGTTTTTT CAWNRGNTGELFF
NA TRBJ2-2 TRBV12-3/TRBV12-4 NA TGTGCCAGCACCATCACAACAGGGCCCGGGGAGCTGTTTTTT CASTITTGPGELFF
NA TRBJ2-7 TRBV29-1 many TGCAGCGTTCCGGGGATTTACGAGCAGTACTTC CSVPGIYEQYF
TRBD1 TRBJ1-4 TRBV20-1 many TGCAGTGCTAGAGGCCCGGGACAGGGAGGTGAAAAACTGTTTTTT CSARGPGQGGEKLFF
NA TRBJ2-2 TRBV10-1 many TGCGCCAGCAGTGAGTCGGGAACCGGGGAGCTGTTTTTT CASSESGTGELFF
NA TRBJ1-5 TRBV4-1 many TGCGCCAGCAGCCAACAAATCGGGACACCTTATAGCAATCAGCCCCAGCATTTT CASSQQIGTPYSNQPQHF
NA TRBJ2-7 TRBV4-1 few TGCGCCAGCAGCCAAGATCAAATCGTCGGGCAGGGATCCTACGAGCAGTACTTC CASSQDQIVGQGSYEQYF
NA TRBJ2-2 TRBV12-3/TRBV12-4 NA TGTGCCAGCAGTTCTGCCGGGGAGCTGTTTTTT CASSSAGELFF
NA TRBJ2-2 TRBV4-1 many TGCGCCAGCAGCCAGGAACCCGGAGGGGAGCTGTTTTTT CASSQEPGGELFF
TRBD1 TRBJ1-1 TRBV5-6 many TGTGCCAGCAGCTTAGGACAGGGGGCAGGGGCTTTCTTT CASSLGQGAGAFF
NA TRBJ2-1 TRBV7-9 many TGTGCCAGCAGCTTAGTGACATCGGGGGACTACAATGAGCAGTTCTTC CASSLVTSGDYNEQFF
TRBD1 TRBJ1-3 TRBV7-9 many TGTGCCAGCAGCTCCCGACAGGGCGGAACTGGAAACACCATATATTTT CASSSRQGGTGNTIYF
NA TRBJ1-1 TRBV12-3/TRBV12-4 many TGTGCCAGCAGCCCCGGGGTTGGGAGGAGGAGCACTGAAGCTTTCTTT CASSPGVGRRSTEAFF